This TCR beta chain is from a study of T cells in Graves' hyperthyroidism and ophthalmopathy. Study summary: Peripheral blood was drawn at first diagnosis, prior to all treatment.

For this clonotype: The antigen is unknown. An end of the junction differs from the germline gene, which may be a read error.

The investigators amplified TCR beta CDR3 regions from RNA transcripts. TCR CDR3 underwent first-round RT-PCR with the HTBI primer set. TCRdb fed the multiplex PCR reads into MiXCR, producing one record per CDR3 protein. The repertoire has almost 500,000 distinct CDR3 sequences, about 22% of them found once; the top ten carry 49%. This CDR3 comprises 14 residues. Germline V CDR1 and CDR2: SGHAT, FQNNGV. Whole-study findings and limits: Blood samples included most of the expanded thyroid clonotypes exceeding 0.001.

Ophthalmopathy patients showed a Clinical Activity Score of at least 3, NOSPECS grade of at least 4 and duration under 3 months. Clinical symptoms, serum thyroxine and TRAb, thyroid ultrasound and orbital computed tomography together formed the diagnostic basis. The chain employs TRBV11-2 and TRBJ2-7; D unresolved. Material for sequencing was blood. This receptor was obtained from a woman in her 70s with Graves' ophthalmopathy. DNA for the CDR3: TGTGCCAGCAACTTAGATCCGGGTTTTGGCGAGCAGTACTTC. The encoded protein is CASNLDPGFGEQYF.